A selection of T cell receptor beta chains follows, all from one sample in a study of blood T cell repertoires in COVID-19. The protocol was immunoSEQ multiplex PCR, while the TCRdb copy is restricted to in-frame clones and leaves out a portion. The sample holds 100,000 to 150,000 clones, approximately 85% seen once. The source material was peripheral blood. The receptors here all came from a young man with COVID-19, enrolled during active disease. Each CDR3 is given with its conserved first and last residue. Each record gives: clone size, J gene, V gene, D gene, CDR3 protein, CDR3 DNA. A D gene is named only where the DNA matches it firmly. Size tells how often a clone was seen (once, few, many) or the class of an expanded clone, and some rows leave it out.

many | TRBJ2-6 | TRBV6-2/TRBV6-3 | - | CASSYSQGTGANVLTF | TGTGCCAGCAGTTACTCCCAGGGCACTGGGGCCAACGTCCTGACTTTC
- | TRBJ1-1 | TRBV7-5 | - | CVRSLGDSPTEAFF | TGTGTCAGAAGCTTAGGGGACAGCCCCACTGAAGCTTTCTTT
once | TRBJ2-2 | TRBV5-3 | TRBD2 | CARSLWASGNGANTGELFF | TGTGCCAGAAGCTTGTGGGCTAGCGGGAACGGCGCGAACACCGGGGAGCTGTTTTTT
- | TRBJ2-5 | TRBV5-1 | TRBD2 | CASSLDGTSGETQYF | TGCGCCAGCAGCTTGGATGGGACTAGCGGGGAGACCCAGTACTTC
once | TRBJ2-7 | TRBV28 | - | CASSLPTVFYEQYF | TGTGCCAGCAGTTTACCGACAGTTTTCTACGAGCAGTACTTC
- | TRBJ1-1 | TRBV30 | - | CACRGGWGTEAFF | TGTGCCTGCCGGGGAGGCTGGGGCACTGAAGCTTTCTTT
- | TRBJ2-5 | TRBV11-3 | TRBD1 | CASSSDADRGRETQYF | TGTGCCAGCAGCTCGGACGCGGACAGGGGGCGGGAGACCCAGTACTTC
- | TRBJ2-3 | TRBV29-1 | - | CSVGGEVMYF | TGCAGCGTTGGGGGGGAGGTAATGTATTTT
- | TRBJ2-1 | TRBV7-2 | TRBD2 | CATLLAGGRGEQFF | TGTGCCACCCTACTAGCGGGGGGGCGAGGTGAGCAGTTCTTC
- | TRBJ2-7 | TRBV12-3/TRBV12-4 | TRBD2 | CASTGTRGEQYF | TGTGCCTCAACGGGGACTAGAGGCGAGCAGTACTTC
- | TRBJ2-5 | TRBV27 | - | CASSIIRGETQYF | TGTGCCAGCAGTATAATTAGGGGGGAGACCCAGTACTTC